Below are 15 T cell receptor beta chains sequenced from a single sample in a study of CD8 T cells in Susac syndrome. Reverse transcription of roughly 0.45 to 1 ug RNA was carried out with random hexamers. TCRdb re-analysed the immunoSEQ multiplex PCR reads in MiXCR, keeping a single row per CDR3 protein. Of more than 200,000 distinct CDR3 sequences listed, about 93% are singletons. Sequencing used CD4+ T cells from PBMCs. These receptor sequences come from a human donor with multiple sclerosis.

A single count supports this clonotype. The chain recombines TRBV2 with TRBJ2-2, with no clear D. The CDR3 has 14 amino acids. Germline lookup yields CDR1 SNHLY and CDR2 FYNNEI. V was cut by 7 bases and J by 6 bases, with 15 bases left in between. CDR3 residues: CASTDGLFAGELFF. In nucleotides, the CDR3 is TGTGCCAGCACTGACGGTCTATTCGCCGGGGAGCTGTTTTTT.

The genes are TRBV7-9 and TRBJ1-1, with D uncertain. The V end lost 1 base, the J end lost 6 bases, and 6 bases lay between the germline ends. Germline V gene data show CDR1 as SEHNR and CDR2 as FQNEAQ (reference sequence). The CDR3 covers 12 residues. CDR3 residues: CASSLEVAEAFF. The CDR3 region has the DNA TGTGCCAGCAGCTTAGAGGTGGCTGAAGCTTTCTTT.

The chain links TRBV6-4 to TRBJ2-3; 9 nucleotides align to TRBD1. The CDR3 length is 16 residues. V gave up 3 bases and J gave up 2 bases; unmatched junction bases: 6. Germline V gene sequence: CDR1 MRHNA, CDR2 SNTAGT. The CDR3 reads CASSEFGTGTTDTQYF. The CDR3 DNA reads TGTGCCAGCAGTGAATTTGGGACAGGGACCACAGATACGCAGTATTTT.

The chain uses TRBV7-9 and TRBJ2-1; tentative D call: TRBD2 (5 bases). V lost 5 bases and J lost 13, with 21 bases in between. Looked up from germline, CDR1 is SEHNR and CDR2 is FQNEAQ (reference sequence). This CDR3 contains 14 residues. CDR3 nucleotide sequence: TGTGCCAGCAGCCCCATTGGGAGCCTGATAGACCAGTTCTTC. Its translation is CASSPIGSLIDQFF.

This clonotype has a single count. This chain connects TRBV18 to TRBJ2-7, with D unresolved. Germline lookup yields CDR1 KGHSH and CDR2 LQKENI. The CDR3 is made up of 13 amino acids. Trimming pared 2 bases from V and 2 bases from J, leaving 7 bases between. For the CDR3, the DNA is TGTGCCAGCTCACCAGGGGTCGCCTACGAGCAGTACGTC. Translating gives CASSPGVAYEQYV.

The gene calls are TRBV30 and TRBJ2-3, with TRBD1 matching over 8 bases. The CDR3 contains 13 residues. Per the germline V gene, CDR1 is GTSNPN and CDR2 is SVGIG (reference sequence). The V gene end was trimmed by 4 bases and the J gene end by 6 bases; junction bases not matched to a gene: 6. The CDR3 coding sequence is TGTGCCTGGAACGGACAGGGAAAGGATACGCAGTATTTT. It translates to CAWNGQGKDTQYF.

The rearrangement joins TRBV29-1 to TRBJ1-2; D is possibly TRBD1 (6 bases). The CDR3 runs to 13 residues. Germline V gene data show CDR1 as SQVTM and CDR2 as ANQGSEA. The V and J ends lost 1 base and 1 base respectively, with 7 bases between them. This CDR3 is CSVEGTDNYGYTF. Here the CDR3 DNA reads TGCAGCGTTGAAGGGACAGATAACTATGGCTACACCTTC.

The rearrangement uses TRBV3-1 and TRBJ2-1; D perhaps matches TRBD2 (6 bases). Looked up from germline, CDR1 is LGHDT and CDR2 is YNNKEL (reference sequence). The CDR3 is 15 residues long. Between the trimmed V and J ends, which lost 4 bases and 5 bases, there was a span of 15 bases. The CDR3 here is CASSRTISGNNEQFF. CDR3 nucleotides: TGTGCCAGCAGCCGTACAATTAGCGGTAACAATGAGCAGTTCTTC.

This chain uses TRBV20-1 with TRBJ1-6; perhaps TRBD1 as D (5 bases). V lost 4 bases, J lost 5 bases, and 9 bases lay in between. Germline V gives CDR1 DFQATT, CDR2 SNEGSKA (reference sequence). The CDR3 loop spans 13 amino acids. CDR3 in DNA: TGCAGTGCTATGGGGCGGGATAATTCACCCCTCCACTTT. Protein: CSAMGRDNSPLHF.

The CDR3 nucleotides are TGTGCCTGGAGTGGCCCCGGGACAGTCGGCTCACCCCTCCACTTT. Translated, it gives CAWSGPGTVGSPLHF. The chain employs TRBV30 and TRBJ1-6, with 7 bases lining up with TRBD1. V trimming: 1 base; J trimming: 10 bases; junction bases outside the gene matches: 10. This CDR3 spans 15 amino acids. In germline, CDR1 is GTSNPN, CDR2 SVGIG (reference sequence).

The rearrangement joins TRBV28 to TRBJ2-7; D gene unclear. The CDR3 is 16 residues long. Germline values: CDR1 MDHEN, CDR2 SYDVKM. V shed 5 bases and J shed 2 bases, with 19 bases lying between them. The CDR3 DNA follows: TGTGCCAGCAGTCCCCCCAAAAGCAGGAGCACCTACGAGCAGTACTTC. Its translation: CASSPPKSRSTYEQYF.

The chain has TRBV29-1 and TRBJ2-5; unclear D gene. The CDR3 is 16 amino acids. The V end was cut by 2 bases, the J end by 3 bases, with 19 bases between. Germline lookup yields CDR1 SQVTM and CDR2 ANQGSEA. For the CDR3, the DNA is TGCAGCGTTGAAAATATGGGCAGGCCGACAAAAGAGACCCAGTACTTC. Its translation is CSVENMGRPTKETQYF.

This chain links TRBV2 with TRBJ2-3, with 8 bases aligning to TRBD2. The CDR3 has 15 amino acids. Germline assignment: CDR1 SNHLY and CDR2 FYNNEI. Trimming at V came to 6 bases and at J to 3 bases, leaving 8 bases not matched to a gene. This chain's CDR3 is CASRRGGAPTDTQYF. DNA for the CDR3: TGTGCCAGCAGACGGGGGGGTGCTCCTACAGATACGCAGTATTTT.

This clonotype was found once. The V call is TRBV6-2 or TRBV6-3, the J call TRBJ1-5; maybe TRBD1 (5 bases). The length of the CDR3 is 15 residues. V gave up 2 bases and J gave up 8 bases, with 16 bases separating them. Germline V gene data show CDR1 as MNHEY and CDR2 as SVGEGT. CDR3 bases: TGTGCCAGCAGTTACGGATCAGGGATTAATGAGCCCCAGCATTTT. Protein product: CASSYGSGINEPQHF.

The chain is built from TRBV9 and TRBJ2-5; D is possibly TRBD1 or TRBD2 (6 bases each). V was pared by 4 bases and J by 2 bases, with 24 bases between. Germline V gene sequence: CDR1 SGDLS, CDR2 YYNGEE. The CDR3 has 18 residues. The CDR3 DNA sequence: TGTGCCAGCAGCCCTCAAAAGAATCAGGGGAGGAGGCAAGAGACCCAGTACTTC. Protein product: CASSPQKNQGRRQETQYF.